The next 30 T cell receptor beta chains were all read from a single sample in a study of CD8 T cells in Susac syndrome. With random hexamers, reverse transcription was performed on about 0.45 to 1 ug of RNA. Each CDR3 protein gets one entry after TCRdb re-called the immunoSEQ multiplex PCR reads with MiXCR. Of about 150,000 distinct CDR3 sequences in the sample, around 96% were seen once. The material sequenced was CD4+ T cells from PBMCs. The receptors originated from a human donor with Susac syndrome.

This sequence joins TRBV20-1 and TRBJ2-3; D gene uncertain. V lost 3 bases and J 6 bases, leaving 10 bases between the germline ends. The CDR3 has 12 amino acids. Germline V gene sequence: CDR1 DFQATT, CDR2 SNEGSKA (reference sequence). CDR3 sequence reads: CSASSEDDTQYF. The CDR3 DNA reads TGCAGTGCTAGCTCCGAGGATGATACGCAGTATTTT.

The chain joins TRBV7-9 to TRBJ2-7, with D unclear. Per the germline V gene, CDR1 is SEHNR and CDR2 is FQNEAQ (reference sequence). Trimming removed 5 bases at V and 3 bases at J, with 11 bases between. The CDR3 is 13 residues long. CDR3 DNA: TGTGCCAGCAGCGCCAGGACCAACTACGAGCAGTACTTC. This encodes CASSARTNYEQYF.

This clonotype was seen a single time. This chain links TRBV29-1 with TRBJ2-1; TRBD2 agrees at 7 bases. Germline V gene sequence: CDR1 SQVTM, CDR2 ANQGSEA. CDR3 length equals 14 residues. Trimming cost V 6 bases and J 1 base; bases outside gene matches: 6. In DNA, the CDR3 is TGCAGCGTATCGGGGGGAGGTTCCTACAATGAGCAGTTCTTC. Its protein is CSVSGGGSYNEQFF.

The CDR3 loop is CASSQDPGGGNQPQHF. The CDR3 nucleotides read TGCGCCAGCAGCCAAGATCCTGGGGGAGGCAATCAGCCCCAGCATTTT. The chain is built from TRBV4-1 and TRBJ1-5; a possible D gene is TRBD1 (5 bases). The V end lost 0 bases, the J end lost 2 bases, and 11 bases lay between the germline ends. This CDR3 comprises 16 residues. CDR1 and CDR2 (germline): MGHRA, YSYEKL.

The genes are TRBV11-2 and TRBJ2-1, with 8 bases aligning to TRBD2. Germline lookup yields CDR1 SGHAT and CDR2 FQNNGV. With 0 bases clipped from V and 3 bases from J, the junction kept 4 bases outside the gene matches. CDR3 size: 16 residues. In DNA, the CDR3 is TGTGCCAGCAGCTTAGAGGGACTAGGCATCTACAATGAGCAGTTCTTC. Encoded protein: CASSLEGLGIYNEQFF.

The V and J genes are TRBV7-2 and TRBJ2-7, with 7 bases identical to TRBD2. The germline V gene has CDR1 SGHTA and CDR2 FQGNSA. Losses at the gene ends were 5 bases for V and 3 bases for J; bases not matched to a gene: 7. The CDR3 runs to 14 residues. CDR3 in DNA: TGTGCCAGCAGCCCCTCGGGGGGTCGCTACGAGCAGTACGTC. Its protein is CASSPSGGRYEQYV.

V gene TRBV29-1 combines with J gene TRBJ2-3; 7 bases line up with TRBD2. CDR1 is SQVTM, CDR2 ANQGSEA, per germline. Trimming removed 6 bases from V and 2 bases from J; junction bases left unmatched: 11. The CDR3 is 15 amino acids. CDR3 sequence: CSVQVRGVFTDTQYF. DNA of the CDR3: TGCAGCGTCCAGGTCCGGGGGGTCTTCACAGATACGCAGTATTTT.

The chain employs TRBV7-9 and TRBJ1-2; possibly TRBD1 for D (6 bases). Trimming cost V 5 bases and J 7 bases, with 14 bases left between them. CDR3 size: 13 residues. Germline V CDR1 and CDR2: SEHNR, FQNEAQ (reference sequence). This CDR3 is CASSPQGSRGYTF. CDR3 nucleotides: TGTGCCAGCAGCCCACAGGGAAGTCGTGGCTACACCTTC.

DNA for the CDR3: TGTGCCACCAGCCAGGGACAGGGGGGCCAAGAGACCCAGTACTTC. This codes for CATSQGQGGQETQYF. This sequence joins TRBV15 and TRBJ2-5; TRBD1 matches at 11 bases. From germline, CDR1 is LNHNV and CDR2 YYDKDF (reference sequence). This CDR3 region has 15 residues. The V gene end was trimmed by 5 bases and the J gene end by 1 base; junction bases not matched to a gene: 3.

This chain joins TRBV6-2 or TRBV6-3 and TRBJ2-7, with 8 bases fitting TRBD1. Germline V gene lookup returns CDR1 MNHEY and CDR2 SVGEGT. Trimming at V came to 2 bases and at J to 0 bases, leaving 3 bases not matched to a gene. This CDR3 spans 15 amino acids. CDR3 in DNA: TGTGCCAGCAGTTACAGGACAGGGAACTCCTACGAGCAGTACGTC. It translates to CASSYRTGNSYEQYV.

The chain links TRBV29-1 to TRBJ2-7, with 7 positions matching TRBD2. V lost 8 bases to trimming and J lost 7 bases; unmatched junction nucleotides: 14. CDR1 is SQVTM and CDR2 is ANQGSEA in the germline V gene. The CDR3 length is 13 residues. The CDR3 here is CSITRLVGGEQYF. CDR3 DNA: TGCAGCATCACCCGGCTCGTCGGGGGGGAGCAGTACTTC.

The chain recombines TRBV28 with TRBJ1-2; D unresolved. The CDR3 has 15 amino acids. The V gene lost 8 bases and the J gene lost 4 bases, with 20 bases spanning the gap. The V gene's germline CDR1 is MDHEN and CDR2 SYDVKM. The CDR3 DNA reads TGTGCCAGCTCCACGGCAAGGAGGACGGGCTATGGCTACACCTTC. This encodes CASSTARRTGYGYTF.

V is TRBV19 and J is TRBJ2-3; D may be TRBD2 (6 bases). Trimming removed 3 bases from V and 6 bases from J, with 10 bases in between. Looked up from germline, CDR1 is LNHDA and CDR2 is SQIVND (reference sequence). This CDR3 contains 13 residues. The CDR3 sequence: CASSMSLADTQYF. For the CDR3, the DNA is TGTGCCAGTAGTATGAGCCTAGCGGATACGCAGTATTTT. Full variable domain (rest looked up from reference TRBV19 and TRBJ2-3): DGGITQSPKYLFRKEGQNVTLSCEQNLNHDAMYWYRQDPGQGLRLIYYSQIVNDFQKGDIAEGYSVSREKKESFPLTVTSAQKNPTAFYLCASSMSLADTQYFGPGTRLTVL.

The chain links TRBV20-1 to TRBJ1-1; D may be TRBD1 (6 bases). The CDR3 length is 15 residues. V was shortened by 0 bases and J by 0 bases, with 11 bases between the two germline ends. Germline-derived CDR1 and CDR2 are DFQATT and SNEGSKA (reference sequence). The CDR3 DNA reads TGCAGTGCTAGAGATACGGGGGGCCTGAACACTGAAGCTTTCTTT. It yields the protein CSARDTGGLNTEAFF.

The chain is built from TRBV7-2 and TRBJ2-7; D is undetermined. Trimming cost V 5 bases and J 6 bases, with 11 bases left between them. CDR3 size: 12 residues. The germline CDR1 and CDR2 sequences are SGHTA and FQGNSA. The CDR3 loop is CASSKTTAEQYF. In nucleotides, the CDR3 is TGTGCCAGCAGCAAAACTACAGCCGAGCAGTACTTC.

This rearrangement joins TRBV30 to TRBJ2-7; the D gene is possibly TRBD1 (5 bases). V was trimmed by 4 bases and J by 12 bases, leaving 16 bases between them. This CDR3 is built from 11 residues. The germline CDR1 and CDR2 sequences are GTSNPN and SVGIG (reference sequence). The CDR3 spells CAWTSGATAYF. Here the CDR3 DNA reads TGTGCCTGGACATCTGGGGCTACGGCGTACTTC.

This chain uses TRBV20-1 with TRBJ2-3; 9 nucleotides line up with TRBD1. V shed 6 bases, J shed 2 bases, and the junction held 6 bases outside the gene matches. Germline lookup yields CDR1 DFQATT and CDR2 SNEGSKA (reference sequence). The CDR3 sequence is 14 residues long. The CDR3 region is CSAGTGSNTDTQYF. The CDR3 coding sequence is TGCAGTGCAGGGACAGGGTCGAACACAGATACGCAGTATTTT.

The genes are TRBV30 and TRBJ1-1; D gene ambiguous. The germline V gene encodes CDR1 GTSNPN and CDR2 SVGIG (reference sequence). With 4 bases removed from V and 5 bases from J, the gap between germline ends came to 8 bases. The CDR3 has 11 residues. The CDR3 region has the DNA TGTGCCTGGACCGTTAAGACTGAAGCTTTCTTT. Protein product: CAWTVKTEAFF. Full variable domain (missing parts from reference TRBV30 and TRBJ1-1): SQTIHQWPATLVQPVGSPLSLECTVEGTSNPNLYWYRQAAGRGLQLLFYSVGIGQISSEVPQNLSASRPQDRQFILSSKKLLLSDSGFYLCAWTVKTEAFFGQGTRLTVV.

The chain couples TRBV20-1 to TRBJ1-6; D possibly corresponds to TRBD1 (5 bases). CDR3 length: 17 residues. CDR1 and CDR2 (germline): DFQATT, SNEGSKA (reference sequence). V was clipped by 6 bases and J by 1 base, with 19 bases between them. CDR3: CSARTGGGASYNSPLHF. The CDR3 nucleotides are TGCAGTGCCCGTACAGGTGGAGGAGCGTCCTATAATTCACCCCTCCACTTT.

The rearrangement uses TRBV20-1 and TRBJ2-3; D not resolved. The CDR3 runs 13 residues. The V gene lost 3 bases and the J gene lost 2 bases, with 9 bases spanning the gap. The germline gives CDR1 DFQATT, CDR2 SNEGSKA (reference sequence). As DNA, the CDR3 is TGCAGTGCTAGGAGCGAGAACACAGATACGCAGTATTTT. Translated, it gives CSARSENTDTQYF.

V gene TRBV4-2 combines with J gene TRBJ1-1; D is undetermined. The CDR3 has 12 amino acids. Trimming left V 1 base short and J 8 bases short, with 8 bases between. The germline gives CDR1 LGHNA, CDR2 YNFKEQ. The CDR3 protein is CASSQATREAFF. The CDR3 DNA reads TGTGCCAGCAGCCAAGCCACCCGGGAAGCTTTCTTT.

The gene calls are TRBV5-4 and TRBJ2-1, with unresolved D. The CDR3 is 13 residues long. Trimming shortened V by 1 base and J by 5 bases, and 7 bases separated the two germline ends. Germline-derived CDR1 and CDR2 are SGHNT and YYREEE (reference sequence). The CDR3 DNA reads TGTGCCAGCAGCTTGAGAGGTCACAATGAGCAGTTCTTC. It translates to CASSLRGHNEQFF.

The chain has TRBV27 and TRBJ2-7; 12 bases fit TRBD2. CDR1 and CDR2 (germline): MNHEY, SMNVEV (reference sequence). After removal of 5 bases from V and 12 bases from J, the junction contained 8 bases not matched to a gene. There are 13 residues in the CDR3. For the CDR3, the DNA is TGTGCCAGCAGTCCGGGACTAGCGGGTGTCGTGTACGTC. Its translation: CASSPGLAGVVYV.

V usage is TRBV13 and J usage is TRBJ2-1; 7 nucleotides match TRBD2. V trimming: 4 bases; J trimming: 7 bases; junction bases outside the gene matches: 4. Per the germline V gene, CDR1 is PRHDT and CDR2 is FYEKMQ (reference sequence). The CDR3 is 13 residues long. CDR3 in amino acids: CASSWDYGNEQFF. CDR3 DNA sequence: TGTGCCAGCAGCTGGGACTACGGGAATGAGCAGTTCTTC.

The chain employs TRBV9 and TRBJ2-2; D is possibly TRBD1 (6 bases). V dropped 0 bases and J dropped 7 bases, with 16 bases sitting between them. The CDR3 length is 16 residues. Germline V gene sequence: CDR1 SGDLS, CDR2 YYNGEE. CDR3 in amino acids: CASSVGLGAVFGELFF. The CDR3 DNA follows: TGTGCCAGCAGCGTAGGGCTGGGGGCAGTCTTCGGGGAGCTGTTTTTT.

The chain has TRBV10-3 and TRBJ2-7; the match to TRBD1 covers 8 bases. The CDR3 runs 14 residues. Germline assignment: CDR1 ENHRY and CDR2 SYGVKD. With 6 bases clipped from V and 1 base from J, the junction kept 5 bases outside the gene matches. CDR3 sequence: CAIRTGATSYEQYF. CDR3 coding DNA: TGTGCCATCAGGACAGGGGCCACATCCTACGAGCAGTACTTC.

The V call is TRBV30, the J call TRBJ1-1, with D possibly being TRBD1 (5 bases). Germline CDR1 and CDR2: GTSNPN and SVGIG (reference sequence). V was trimmed by 7 bases and J by 4 bases, leaving 10 bases between them. The CDR3 is 11 residues long. This CDR3 is CASQQGTEAFF. The DNA of the CDR3 is TGTGCCTCACAGCAGGGCACTGAAGCTTTCTTT.

The chain is built from TRBV29-1 and TRBJ2-1, with 8 positions matching TRBD2. The germline CDR1 and CDR2 sequences are SQVTM and ANQGSEA. The CDR3 runs 14 residues. Trimming took 3 bases from V and 10 from J; bases not matched to a gene: 11. DNA for the CDR3: TGCAGCGTTGAGCCGGGAGGGCCGTACAGGGAGCAGTTCTTC. It encodes CSVEPGGPYREQFF.

V is TRBV28 and J is TRBJ1-2; 7 bases match TRBD1. This CDR3 comprises 15 residues. Per the germline V gene, CDR1 is MDHEN and CDR2 is SYDVKM. After removal of 6 bases from V and 4 bases from J, the junction contained 11 bases not matched to a gene. Here the CDR3 DNA reads TGTGCCAGCAGCTCGGGACAGTCGAGGGGCTATGGCTACACCTTC. The encoded protein is CASSSGQSRGYGYTF.

The rearrangement uses TRBV5-4 and TRBJ2-5; 13 bases align to TRBD2. The CDR3 has 15 amino acids. CDR1 and CDR2 from the germline V gene are SGHNT and YYREEE (reference sequence). With V trimmed by 4 bases and J by 5 bases, 5 bases remained unmatched. DNA for the CDR3: TGTGCCAGCAGCAACCCGACTAGCGGGGGGGAGACCCAGTACTTC. Its translation: CASSNPTSGGETQYF. The variable domain in full, with the rest retrieved from reference TRBV5-4 and TRBJ2-5, is ETGVTQSPTHLIKTRGQQVTLRCSSQSGHNTVSWYQQALGQGPQFIFQYYREEENGRGNFPPRFSGLQFPNYSSELNVNALELDDSALYLCASSNPTSGGETQYFGPGTRLLVL.